This T cell receptor beta chain appears in the sequencing data of a study of identical twins. This clonotype was seen a few times. Its antigen remains unidentified. Findings and caveats of the study: Modeled out-of-frame TCR alpha sharing in monozygotic twins fell below observed levels. The abundant beta clonotypes from cord blood had fewer insertions, and memory repertoires had none of this. Weaker excess twin sharing was observed in beta out-of-frame sequences.

The CDR3 is 13 residues long. Trimming pared 0 bases from V and 8 bases from J, leaving 11 bases between. Germline V lookup: CDR1 SGDLS, CDR2 YYNGEE. Through template switching, a universal primer site was introduced, and the cDNA contained unique molecular identifiers. TCRdb recomputed calls from the 5' RACE reads with MiXCR, one row per CDR3 protein. Counted here are roughly 1,500,000 distinct CDR3 sequences, around 33% occurring once; the ten biggest clones make up over 0.25%. The material sequenced was cord blood. The TCR sequence derives from a newborn girl in good health. The rearrangement uses TRBV9 and TRBJ1-2; no reliable D call. The CDR3 spells CASSVEGLGGYTF. The CDR3 DNA reads as TGTGCCAGCAGCGTAGAGGGTCTGGGCGGCTACACCTTC.